The 10 T cell receptor beta chains listed next were all sequenced from one sample in a study of CD8+CD57+ T cells in acquired aplastic anemia. Patients chosen for sequencing had shown CD8+CD57+ cell expansion by flow cytometry. Researchers used genomic DNA as the template to profile TCR beta VDJ and CDR3. One entry per CDR3 protein, called by TCRdb with MiXCR from the reads. The table lists 250,000 to 350,000 distinct CDR3 sequences, about 50% of them singletons. The sample taken for sequencing was sorted CD4+, CD8+, or CD8+CD57+ T cells (not recorded which) from PBMCs. Receptors originate from a human donor with aplastic anemia.

The chain carries TRBV20-1 and TRBJ2-1, with 8 bases fitting TRBD2. The CDR3 sequence is 19 residues long. Germline V gene lookup returns CDR1 DFQATT and CDR2 SNEGSKA (reference sequence). The V gene end was trimmed by 1 base and the J gene end by 4 bases; junction bases not matched to a gene: 18. The CDR3 spells CSARAPSNWRGATYNEQFF. CDR3 sequence (DNA): TGCAGTGCTAGAGCTCCCTCTAACTGGCGGGGGGCAACGTACAATGAGCAGTTCTTC.

This clonotype came up once. The chain uses TRBV24-1 and TRBJ2-5, with 10 bases identical to TRBD1. Germline CDR1 is KGHDR and CDR2 is SFDVKD. The CDR3 sequence is 14 residues long. The trim removed 2 bases at V and 9 bases at J, leaving 5 bases unmatched. DNA for the CDR3: TGTGCCACCAGTGATTCGGGACAGGGGTCGGCCCAGTACTTC. This translates into CATSDSGQGSAQYF.

This clonotype came up many times. The chain combines TRBV20-1 with TRBJ1-6; TRBD1 aligns across 7 bases. Unmatched junction bases numbered 7, after V lost 2 bases and J lost 3 bases. The CDR3 is 16 amino acids. Germline V lookup: CDR1 DFQATT, CDR2 SNEGSKA (reference sequence). In DNA, the CDR3 is TGCAGTGCTAGACCCACAGGGGCCGGCTATAATTCACCCCTCCACTTT. As protein: CSARPTGAGYNSPLHF.

The rearrangement links TRBV6-1 to TRBJ2-3, with D tentatively TRBD2 (5 bases). This CDR3 has 13 residues. In germline, CDR1 is MNHNS, CDR2 SASEGT. V lost 2 bases and J lost 5, with 8 bases in between. The CDR3 DNA sequence: TGTGCCAGCAGTGAAAGAGCGGTAGATACGCAGTATTTT. Its translation is CASSERAVDTQYF.

The rearrangement joins TRBV2 to TRBJ1-1; 8 bases match TRBD1. This CDR3 spans 15 amino acids. The germline V gene encodes CDR1 SNHLY and CDR2 FYNNEI. V trimming: 3 bases; J trimming: 4 bases; junction bases outside the gene matches: 7. CDR3: CASSEQGALGTEAFF. In DNA, the CDR3 is TGTGCCAGCAGTGAGCAGGGGGCCCTGGGCACTGAAGCTTTCTTT.

This chain links TRBV7-8 with TRBJ1-2, with D possibly matching TRBD1 (5 bases). Germline lookup yields CDR1 SGHVS and CDR2 FQNEAQ. CDR3 length: 14 amino acids. V lost 7 bases to trimming and J lost 4 bases, with 16 bases between them. The CDR3 DNA follows: TGTGCCAGCACCTACGCTGGGGCTAGCTATGGCTACACCTTC. Amino acids: CASTYAGASYGYTF.

This clonotype was detected many times. The chain links TRBV5-1 to TRBJ2-7; D is undetermined. The CDR3 is made up of 12 amino acids. Germline V gene data show CDR1 as SGHRS and CDR2 as YFSETQ. V was shortened by 0 bases and J by 5 bases, with 6 bases between the two germline ends. The CDR3 coding sequence is TGCGCCAGCAGCTTGGTGGGTAACGAGCAGTACTTC. Its protein product is CASSLVGNEQYF.

This clonotype occurred once. The chain combines TRBV7-9 with TRBJ1-2; TRBD1 is a possible D gene (5 bases). V was clipped by 4 bases and J by 1 base, with 16 bases between them. Germline CDR1 reads SEHNR; CDR2 reads FQNEAQ (reference sequence). The CDR3 has 16 residues. The CDR3 sequence: CASSSSQVINNYGYTF. In DNA, the CDR3 is TGTGCCAGCAGCTCGTCACAGGTGATCAATAACTATGGCTACACCTTC.

This clonotype showed up many times. This sequence may be a read error, since a much larger clone differs from it by one base. The rearrangement links TRBV20-1 to TRBJ2-7, with D hard to call. The CDR3 extends over 14 amino acids. Germline lookup yields CDR1 DFQATT and CDR2 SNEGSKA (reference sequence). The CDR3 sequence: CSAATQADPYGQYF. The CDR3 DNA reads TGCAGTGCTGCGACCCAGGCGGATCCCTACGGGCAGTACTTC.

This chain connects TRBV7-9 to TRBJ2-1; D is possibly TRBD1 (5 bases). Trimming removed 5 bases from V and 9 bases from J, with 20 bases in between. Germline CDR1 reads SEHNR; CDR2 reads FQNEAQ (reference sequence). There are 15 residues in the CDR3. The CDR3 reads CASSERTPVEGEQFF. In DNA, the CDR3 is TGTGCCAGCAGCGAACGGACACCGGTTGAAGGTGAGCAGTTCTTC.